This TCR beta chain came from a study of neurological immune-mediated disorders. Study conclusions and caveats: HTLV-1-associated myelopathy showed the most TCR clonal expansion; multiple sclerosis the least, below healthy controls.

This CDR3 is 15 amino acids long. CDR1 and CDR2 from the germline V gene are SGHRS and YFSETQ. Trimming pared 0 bases from V and 5 bases from J, leaving 14 bases between. This clonotype showed up many times. Its antigen is currently unknown. One entry per CDR3 protein, called by TCRdb with MiXCR from the 5' RACE reads. The table has around 40,000 distinct CDR3 sequences, more than 9.5% seen once; the top ten hold 1.3%. This receptor was obtained from a female donor in good health. Source material: PBMCs. The V gene is TRBV5-1, the J gene TRBJ1-1; a possible D gene is TRBD1 (5 bases). The CDR3 sequence: CASSLVAGRETEAFF. The CDR3 DNA reads TGCGCCAGCAGCTTGGTTGCCGGCAGGGAAACTGAAGCTTTCTTT.